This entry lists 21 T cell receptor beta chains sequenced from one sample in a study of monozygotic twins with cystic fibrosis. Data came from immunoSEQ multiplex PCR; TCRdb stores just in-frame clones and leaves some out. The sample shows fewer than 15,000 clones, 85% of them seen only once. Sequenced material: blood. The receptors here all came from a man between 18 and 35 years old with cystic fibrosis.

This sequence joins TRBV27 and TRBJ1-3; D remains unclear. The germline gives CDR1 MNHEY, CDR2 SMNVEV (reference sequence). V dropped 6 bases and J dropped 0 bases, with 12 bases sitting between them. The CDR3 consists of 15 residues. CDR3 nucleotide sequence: TGTGCCAGCAGCACCACGGTCGGCTCTGGAAACACCATATATTTT. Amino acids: CASSTTVGSGNTIYF.

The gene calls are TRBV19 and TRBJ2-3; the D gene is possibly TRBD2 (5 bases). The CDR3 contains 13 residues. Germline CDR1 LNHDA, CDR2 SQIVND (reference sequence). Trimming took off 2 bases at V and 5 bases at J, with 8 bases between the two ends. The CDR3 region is CASSIIRGDTQYF. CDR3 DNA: TGTGCCAGTAGTATAATCCGGGGAGATACGCAGTATTTT.

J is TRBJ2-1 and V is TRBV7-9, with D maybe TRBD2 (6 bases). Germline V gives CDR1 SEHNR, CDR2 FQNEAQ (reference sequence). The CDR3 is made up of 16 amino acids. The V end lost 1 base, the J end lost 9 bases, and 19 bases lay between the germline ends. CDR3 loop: CASSLVGGADTIEQFF. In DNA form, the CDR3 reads TGTGCCAGCAGCTTAGTTGGAGGGGCCGACACAATTGAGCAGTTCTTC.

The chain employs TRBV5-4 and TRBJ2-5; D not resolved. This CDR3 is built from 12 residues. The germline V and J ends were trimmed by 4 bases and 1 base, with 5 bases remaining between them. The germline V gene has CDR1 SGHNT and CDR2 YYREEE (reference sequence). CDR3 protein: CASSRVQETQYF. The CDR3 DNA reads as TGTGCCAGCAGCCGGGTCCAAGAGACCCAGTACTTC. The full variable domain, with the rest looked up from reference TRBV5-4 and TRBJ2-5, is ETGVTQSPTHLIKTRGQQVTLRCSSQSGHNTVSWYQQALGQGPQFIFQYYREEENGRGNFPPRFSGLQFPNYSSELNVNALELDDSALYLCASSRVQETQYFGPGTRLLVL.

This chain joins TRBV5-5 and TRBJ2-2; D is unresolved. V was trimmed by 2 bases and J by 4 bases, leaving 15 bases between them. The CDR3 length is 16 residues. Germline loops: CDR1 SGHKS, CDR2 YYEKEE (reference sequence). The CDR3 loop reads CASSFGQALPTGELFF. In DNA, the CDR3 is TGTGCCAGCAGCTTCGGTCAGGCCCTTCCCACCGGGGAGCTGTTTTTT.

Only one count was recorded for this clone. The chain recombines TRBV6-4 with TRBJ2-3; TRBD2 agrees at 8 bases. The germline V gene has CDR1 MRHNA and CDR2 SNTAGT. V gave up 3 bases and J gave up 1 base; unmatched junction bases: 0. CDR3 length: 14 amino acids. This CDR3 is CASSERGGTDTQYF. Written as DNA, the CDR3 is TGTGCCAGCAGTGAGCGGGGGGGCACAGATACGCAGTATTTT.

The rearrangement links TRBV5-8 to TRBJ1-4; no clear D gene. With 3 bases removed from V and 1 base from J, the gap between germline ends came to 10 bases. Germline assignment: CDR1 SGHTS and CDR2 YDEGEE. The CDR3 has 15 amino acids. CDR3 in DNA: TGTGCCAGCAGCTCGGATGGGCGAACTAATGAAAAACTGTTTTTT. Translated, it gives CASSSDGRTNEKLFF.

CDR3 sequence reads: CASTPGRSNYGYTF. In DNA form, the CDR3 reads TGTGCCAGCACCCCGGGCCGTAGCAACTATGGCTACACCTTC. J is TRBJ1-2 and V is TRBV7-2; D gene unclear. V shed 7 bases and J shed 2 bases, with 14 bases lying between them. Germline V CDR1 and CDR2: SGHTA, FQGNSA. CDR3 length: 14 residues. The variable domain in full, with the rest retrieved from reference TRBV7-2 and TRBJ1-2, is GAGVSQSPSNKVTEKGKDVELRCDPISGHTALYWYRQSLGQGLEFLIYFQGNSAPDKSGLPSDRFSAERTGGSVSTLTIQRTQQEDSAVYLCASTPGRSNYGYTFGSGTRLTVV.

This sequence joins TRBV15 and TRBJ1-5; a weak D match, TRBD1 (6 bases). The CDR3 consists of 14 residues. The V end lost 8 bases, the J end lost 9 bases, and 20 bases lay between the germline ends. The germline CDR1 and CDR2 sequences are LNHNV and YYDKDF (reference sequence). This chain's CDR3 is CATAPGGGLRPQHF. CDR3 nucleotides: TGTGCCACCGCCCCCGGGGGGGGCCTGAGGCCCCAGCATTTT. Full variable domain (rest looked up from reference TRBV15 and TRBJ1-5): DAMVIQNPRYQVTQFGKPVTLSCSQTLNHNVMYWYQQKSSQAPKLLFHYYDKDFNNEADTPDNFQSRRPNTSFCFLDIRSPGLGDTAMYLCATAPGGGLRPQHFGDGTRLSIL.

The CDR3 bases are TGTGCCAGCAGTTACGGTACTAGCAGCACAGATACGCAGTATTTT. Translating gives CASSYGTSSTDTQYF. This chain joins TRBV6-6 and TRBJ2-3; a possible D gene is TRBD2 (6 bases). Germline values: CDR1 MNHNY, CDR2 SVGAGI (reference sequence). This CDR3 region has 15 residues. V dropped 2 bases and J dropped 0 bases, with 9 bases sitting between them.

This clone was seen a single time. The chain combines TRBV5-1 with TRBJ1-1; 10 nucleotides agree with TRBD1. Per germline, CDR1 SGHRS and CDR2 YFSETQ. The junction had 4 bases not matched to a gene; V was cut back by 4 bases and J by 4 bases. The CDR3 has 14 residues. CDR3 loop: CASSRRTGGTEAFF. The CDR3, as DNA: TGCGCCAGCAGCAGACGGACAGGGGGCACTGAAGCTTTCTTT. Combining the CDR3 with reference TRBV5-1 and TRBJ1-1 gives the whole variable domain KAGVTQTPRYLIKTRGQQVTLSCSPISGHRSVSWYQQTPGQGLQFLFEYFSETQRNKGNFPGRFSGRQFSNSRSEMNVSTLELGDSALYLCASSRRTGGTEAFFGQGTRLTVV.

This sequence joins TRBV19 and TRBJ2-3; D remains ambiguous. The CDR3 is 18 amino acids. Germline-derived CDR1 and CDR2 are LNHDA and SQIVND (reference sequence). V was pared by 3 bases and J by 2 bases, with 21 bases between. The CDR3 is CASSIPVTWQTPTDTQYF. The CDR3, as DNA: TGTGCCAGTAGTATCCCTGTGACCTGGCAGACCCCCACAGATACGCAGTATTTT.

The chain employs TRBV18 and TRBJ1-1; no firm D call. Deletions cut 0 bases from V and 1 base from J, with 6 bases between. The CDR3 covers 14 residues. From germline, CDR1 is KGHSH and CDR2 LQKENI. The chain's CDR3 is CASSPPLGNTEAFF. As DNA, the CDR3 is TGTGCCAGCTCACCACCTTTGGGGAACACTGAAGCTTTCTTT. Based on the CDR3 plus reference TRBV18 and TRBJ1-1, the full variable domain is NAGVMQNPRHLVRRRGQEARLRCSPMKGHSHVYWYRQLPEEGLKFMVYLQKENIIDESGMPKERFSAEFPKEGPSILRIQQVVRGDSAAYFCASSPPLGNTEAFFGQGTRLTVV.

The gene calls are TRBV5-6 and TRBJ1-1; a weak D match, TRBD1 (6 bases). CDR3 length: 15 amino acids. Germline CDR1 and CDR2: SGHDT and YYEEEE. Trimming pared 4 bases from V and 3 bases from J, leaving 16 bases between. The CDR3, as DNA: TGTGCCAGCAGCCATGGACAGAGAGGCGACACTGAAGCTTTCTTT. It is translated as CASSHGQRGDTEAFF.

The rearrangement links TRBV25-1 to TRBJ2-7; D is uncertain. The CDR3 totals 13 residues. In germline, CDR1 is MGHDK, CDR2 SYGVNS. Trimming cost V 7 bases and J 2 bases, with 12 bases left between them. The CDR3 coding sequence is TGTGCCAGCACCAGCCACTCTACCTACGAGCAGTACTTC. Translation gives CASTSHSTYEQYF.

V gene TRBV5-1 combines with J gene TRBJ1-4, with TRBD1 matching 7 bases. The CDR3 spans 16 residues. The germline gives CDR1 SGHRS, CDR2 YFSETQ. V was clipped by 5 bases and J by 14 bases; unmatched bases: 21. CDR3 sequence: CASSPIRQGVWLNLFF. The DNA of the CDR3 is TGCGCCAGCAGTCCGATTCGGCAGGGGGTTTGGCTTAATCTGTTTTTT.

The CDR3 DNA is TGCGCCAGCAGCTTGGGGGACAGGGGGCCTAGGGGCACTGAAGCTTTCTTT. Its protein is CASSLGDRGPRGTEAFF. The V call is TRBV5-1, the J call TRBJ1-1; 12 nucleotides agree with TRBD1. The germline CDR1 and CDR2 sequences are SGHRS and YFSETQ. The J segment lost 4 bases and the V segment lost 0 bases, leaving 7 bases of the junction unmatched. CDR3 size: 17 residues. The full variable domain, completed using reference TRBV5-1 and TRBJ1-1, is KAGVTQTPRYLIKTRGQQVTLSCSPISGHRSVSWYQQTPGQGLQFLFEYFSETQRNKGNFPGRFSGRQFSNSRSEMNVSTLELGDSALYLCASSLGDRGPRGTEAFFGQGTRLTVV.

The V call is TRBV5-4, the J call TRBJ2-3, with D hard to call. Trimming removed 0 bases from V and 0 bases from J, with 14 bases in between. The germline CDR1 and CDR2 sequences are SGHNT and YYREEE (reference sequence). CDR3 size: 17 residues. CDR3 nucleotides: TGTGCCAGCAGCTTGGGCCCCGGACGGTCTAGCACAGATACGCAGTATTTT. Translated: CASSLGPGRSSTDTQYF.

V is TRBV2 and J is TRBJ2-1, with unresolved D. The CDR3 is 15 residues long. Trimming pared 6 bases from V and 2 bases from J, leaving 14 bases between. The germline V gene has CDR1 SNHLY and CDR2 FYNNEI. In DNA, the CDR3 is TGTGCCAGCAGCCCAGACCACATCGCCTACAATGAGCAGTTCTTC. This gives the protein CASSPDHIAYNEQFF. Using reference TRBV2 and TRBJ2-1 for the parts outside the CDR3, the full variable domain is EPEVTQTPSHQVTQMGQEVILRCVPISNHLYFYWYRQILGQKVEFLVSFYNNEISEKSEIFDDQFSVERPDGSNFTLKIRSTKLEDSAMYFCASSPDHIAYNEQFFGPGTRLTVL.

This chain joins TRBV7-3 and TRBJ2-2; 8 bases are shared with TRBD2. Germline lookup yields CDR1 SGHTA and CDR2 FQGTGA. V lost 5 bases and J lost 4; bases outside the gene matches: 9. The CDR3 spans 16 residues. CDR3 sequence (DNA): TGTGCCAGCAGCCTATGGACTAGCCGTGGCACCGGGGAGCTGTTTTTT. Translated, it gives CASSLWTSRGTGELFF.

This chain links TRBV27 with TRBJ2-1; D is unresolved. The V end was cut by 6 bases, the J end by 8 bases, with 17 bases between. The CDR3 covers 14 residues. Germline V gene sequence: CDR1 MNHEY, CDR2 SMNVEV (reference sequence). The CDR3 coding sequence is TGTGCCAGCAGCCCCCTAACCCGTGTCGATGAGCAGTTCTTC. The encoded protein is CASSPLTRVDEQFF.